This T cell receptor (beta chain) was identified in a study of somatic mutations in T cells in chronic GVHD (dated by TCRdb to the early 2020s). For sorting, cells were stained with anti-CD3, anti-CD4, anti-CD8 and a Vbeta20 antibody from the IOTest Beta Mark kit and sorted on a FACSAria III to a purity above 99%. Peripheral blood was collected in sodium heparin tubes, and mononuclear cells were isolated by Ficoll-Paque PLUS density gradient centrifugation. Before TCRbeta deep sequencing, the CD4+ Vbeta20+, CD4+ Vbeta20-, and CD8+ T cell fractions were FACS-sorted. As to this clone: It has no known antigen specificity. No much larger clone is present one base from it, and per-base qualities are unavailable.

Genomic DNA was isolated and then used for the TCRbeta deep sequencing. The immunoSEQ assay, provided as a commercial service, was used for TCRbeta CDR3 sequencing and initial data processing. The published analysis was carried out like this. Reads were demultiplexed, adapter and primer sequences removed, similar clones merged by frequency-ratio clustering, and V, D, J genes annotated with IMGT. TCRdb mirrors the immuneACCESS table, restricted to in-frame sequences. Some clones are absent from its copies; in checked studies, under half trace to an unresolved V gene, and the reason for the others is unknown. V and J calls and clone size are those listed in that table; D and trimming were worked out from the DNA. In all, the sample holds 11,000 to 15,000 clones, and 78% of those were seen once. The biggest ten clones account for about a third of the sample. V ends up 1 base short and J 4 bases short, with an unmatched junction base count of 2. CDR1 and CDR2 are drawn from the germline V gene: MNHNS, SASEGT. The CDR3 spans 15 residues, from the cysteine through the phenylalanine. CDR3 DNA is the only sequence kept; it has 45 bases, read in frame from the first base.

The source material was Vbeta20-negative CD4+ T cells from blood. The sample's cell subset or site label is to be understood as: CD4+ T cells sorted as TCR Vbeta20 negative by flow cytometry. The sequence joins TRBV6-1 to TRBJ2-1; the junction holds 9 bases that match TRBD2. This sequence originates from a male patient aged 50 or older with chronic graft-versus-host disease. Some T cells may have been brought in with the graft after a transplant. The CDR3 has the sequence CASSEGLAGYNEQFF. The DNA is TGTGCCAGCAGTGAAGGGCTAGCGGGATACAATGAGCAGTTCTTC.